These T cell receptor beta chains were read from a single sample in a study of shared clonotypes between healthy human individuals. The data were produced by immunoSEQ multiplex PCR, yet TCRdb's version contains in-frame clones alone and is incomplete. This sample has 2 million to 2.5 million clones; under 97% occur once, and the top ten carry around 0.13%. Sequenced: naive CD4+ T cells sorted from blood. The receptors were gathered from a man aged 18 to 29 in good health. CDR3s include the opening cysteine and the closing phenylalanine or tryptophan. A D gene is named only where the DNA matches it firmly. Size tells how often a clone was seen (once, few, many) or the class of an expanded clone, and some rows leave it out.

V gene,J gene,clone size,D gene,CDR3 protein,CDR3 DNA
TRBV5-1,TRBJ1-4,NA,TRBD1,CASSLTGQGIEKLFF,TGCGCCAGCAGCTTGACTGGACAGGGGATTGAAAAACTGTTTTTT
TRBV5-1,TRBJ2-5,NA,NA,CASSSSQAYQETQYF,TGCGCCAGCAGCTCCTCCCAGGCGTACCAAGAGACCCAGTACTTC
TRBV4-1,TRBJ1-4,NA,NA,CASSLYLTEKLFF,TGCGCCAGCAGCCTTTACTTAACTGAAAAACTGTTTTTT
TRBV2,TRBJ1-6,NA,NA,CASSYQSSYNSPLHF,TGTGCCAGCAGTTATCAGAGCTCCTATAATTCACCCCTCCACTTT
TRBV18,TRBJ1-1,once,NA,CASSPFAEGTEAFF,TGTGCCAGCTCGCCCTTTGCCGAAGGCACTGAAGCTTTCTTT
TRBV4-1,TRBJ1-1,NA,NA,CASSQVDGNTEAFF,TGCGCCAGCAGCCAAGTCGACGGGAACACTGAAGCTTTCTTT
TRBV11-2,TRBJ1-2,NA,NA,CASSLQNYGYTF,TGTGCCAGCAGCTTGCAGAACTATGGCTACACCTTC
TRBV5-1,TRBJ2-2,NA,TRBD1,CASSTGQGATGELFF,TGCGCCAGCAGCACGGGACAGGGGGCTACCGGGGAGCTGTTTTTT
TRBV10-3,TRBJ2-3,once,TRBD2,CAISEGSGGPDTQYF,TGTGCCATCAGTGAGGGTAGCGGGGGGCCAGATACGCAGTATTTT
TRBV20-1,TRBJ1-1,NA,NA,CSASFGTEAFF,TGCAGTGCTAGCTTCGGCACTGAAGCTTTCTTT
TRBV5-5,TRBJ2-7,NA,NA,CASSLEAGRFYEQYF,TGTGCCAGCAGCTTGGAGGCGGGTAGGTTTTACGAGCAGTACTTC
TRBV4-3,TRBJ2-5,NA,NA,CASSQDSGETQYF,TGCGCCAGCAGCCAAGATTCTGGGGAGACCCAGTACTTC
TRBV5-1,TRBJ2-3,once,NA,CASSLGVSSTDTQYF,TGCGCCAGCAGCTTGGGGGTTTCTAGCACAGATACGCAGTATTTT
TRBV30,TRBJ2-7,NA,TRBD1,CAWNPGTGVYEQYF,TGTGCCTGGAACCCCGGGACAGGAGTTTACGAGCAGTACTTC
TRBV6-1,TRBJ1-2,NA,NA,CASRQEGGNYGYTF,TGTGCCAGCAGGCAGGAGGGCGGTAACTATGGCTACACCTTC
TRBV2,TRBJ1-5,NA,NA,CASSEARQGNQPQHF,TGTGCCAGCAGTGAAGCCCGACAGGGCAATCAGCCCCAGCATTTT
TRBV5-1,TRBJ2-7,NA,NA,CASSFDGSSYEQYF,TGCGCCAGCAGCTTCGACGGCAGCTCCTACGAGCAGTACTTC
TRBV2,TRBJ2-2,NA,NA,CASRPRDLTVFF,TGTGCCAGCAGACCCCGGGATCTAACGGTGTTTTTT
TRBV18,TRBJ2-7,NA,NA,CASSNQGSGYEQYF,TGTGCCAGCTCAAATCAGGGATCGGGCTACGAGCAGTACTTC
TRBV4-1,TRBJ1-2,NA,TRBD1,CASSQDRGTGNGYTF,TGCGCCAGCAGCCAAGATAGGGGGACAGGGAATGGCTACACCTTC
TRBV6-6,TRBJ1-5,NA,NA,CASRTGRGGQPQHF,TGTGCCAGCAGGACCGGAAGGGGCGGCCAGCCCCAGCATTTT
TRBV5-4,TRBJ2-6,NA,NA,CASSLRSSGANVLTF,TGTGCCAGCAGCCTCCGGAGCTCTGGGGCCAACGTCCTGACTTTC